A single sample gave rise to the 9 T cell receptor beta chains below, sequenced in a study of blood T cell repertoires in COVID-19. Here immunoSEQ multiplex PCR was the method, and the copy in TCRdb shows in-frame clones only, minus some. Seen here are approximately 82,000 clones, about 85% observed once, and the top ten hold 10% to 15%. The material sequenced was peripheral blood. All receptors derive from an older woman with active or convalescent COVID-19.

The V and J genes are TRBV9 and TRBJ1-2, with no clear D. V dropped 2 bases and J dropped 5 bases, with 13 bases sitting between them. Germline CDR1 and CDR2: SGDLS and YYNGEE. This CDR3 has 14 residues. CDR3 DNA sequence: TGTGCCAGCAGCGTTCCCCCACCCGCGTATGGCTACACCTTC. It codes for CASSVPPPAYGYTF.

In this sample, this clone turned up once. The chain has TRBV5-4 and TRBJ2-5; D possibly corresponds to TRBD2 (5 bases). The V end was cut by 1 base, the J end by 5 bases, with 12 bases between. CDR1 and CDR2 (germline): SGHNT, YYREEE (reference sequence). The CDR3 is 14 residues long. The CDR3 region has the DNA TGTGCCAGCAGCTTGATTGAGGGTAGGGAGACCCAGTACTTC. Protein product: CASSLIEGRETQYF.

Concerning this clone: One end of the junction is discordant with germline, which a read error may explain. The CDR3 nucleotides read TGTGCCAGCAGCGTGGGACATTCCTACCATGAGCAGTTCTTC. This sequence encodes CASSVGHSYHEQFF. The V call is TRBV9, the J call TRBJ2-1; TRBD1 might be the D (6 bases). This CDR3 is built from 14 residues. CDR1 and CDR2 from the germline V gene are SGDLS and YYNGEE.

CDR3 sequence reads: CASSPSAVFGVGTYEQYF. DNA for the CDR3: TGTGCCAGCAGCCCCAGCGCCGTTTTCGGGGTAGGGACCTACGAGCAGTACTTC. The rearrangement links TRBV3-1 (or the pseudogene TRBV3-2) to TRBJ2-7, with D perhaps TRBD2 (5 bases). Trimming shortened V by 4 bases and J by 2 bases, and 24 bases separated the two germline ends. Germline CDR1 LGHDT, CDR2 YNNKEL (reference sequence). CDR3 length equals 18 residues.

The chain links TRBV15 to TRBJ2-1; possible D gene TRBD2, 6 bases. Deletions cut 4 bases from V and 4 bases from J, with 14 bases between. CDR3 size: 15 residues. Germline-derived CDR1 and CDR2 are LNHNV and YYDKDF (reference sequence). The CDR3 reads CATSTDSGPYNEQFF. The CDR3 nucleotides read TGTGCCACCAGCACAGACAGCGGGCCTTACAATGAGCAGTTCTTC.

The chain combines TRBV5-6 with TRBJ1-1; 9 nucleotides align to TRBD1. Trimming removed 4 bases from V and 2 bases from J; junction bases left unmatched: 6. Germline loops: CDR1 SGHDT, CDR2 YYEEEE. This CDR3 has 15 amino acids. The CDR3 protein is CASSMGTGSNTEAFF. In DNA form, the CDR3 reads TGTGCCAGCAGCATGGGGACAGGGTCAAACACTGAAGCTTTCTTT.

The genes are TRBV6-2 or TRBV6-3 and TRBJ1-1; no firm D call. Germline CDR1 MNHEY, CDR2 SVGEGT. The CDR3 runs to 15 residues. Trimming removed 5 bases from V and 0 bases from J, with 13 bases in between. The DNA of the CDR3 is TGTGCCAGCAGTCAACCCGGGAACTTGAACACTGAAGCTTTCTTT. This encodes CASSQPGNLNTEAFF.

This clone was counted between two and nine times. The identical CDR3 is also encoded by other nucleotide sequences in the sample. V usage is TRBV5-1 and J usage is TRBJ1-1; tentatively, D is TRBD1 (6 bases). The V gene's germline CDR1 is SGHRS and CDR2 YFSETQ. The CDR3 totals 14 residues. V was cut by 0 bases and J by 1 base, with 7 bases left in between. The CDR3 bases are TGCGCCAGCAGCTTGGTACAGGGGAACACTGAAGCTTTCTTT. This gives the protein CASSLVQGNTEAFF. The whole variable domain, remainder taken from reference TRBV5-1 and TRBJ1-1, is KAGVTQTPRYLIKTRGQQVTLSCSPISGHRSVSWYQQTPGQGLQFLFEYFSETQRNKGNFPGRFSGRQFSNSRSEMNVSTLELGDSALYLCASSLVQGNTEAFFGQGTRLTVV.

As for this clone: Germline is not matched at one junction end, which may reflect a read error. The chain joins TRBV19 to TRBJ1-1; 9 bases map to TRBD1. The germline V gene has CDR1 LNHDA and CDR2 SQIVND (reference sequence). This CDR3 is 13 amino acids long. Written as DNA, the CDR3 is TGTGCCAGTAGTATAGGCCCAAGGACAGGGGCGTTTTTT. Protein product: CASSIGPRTGAFF.